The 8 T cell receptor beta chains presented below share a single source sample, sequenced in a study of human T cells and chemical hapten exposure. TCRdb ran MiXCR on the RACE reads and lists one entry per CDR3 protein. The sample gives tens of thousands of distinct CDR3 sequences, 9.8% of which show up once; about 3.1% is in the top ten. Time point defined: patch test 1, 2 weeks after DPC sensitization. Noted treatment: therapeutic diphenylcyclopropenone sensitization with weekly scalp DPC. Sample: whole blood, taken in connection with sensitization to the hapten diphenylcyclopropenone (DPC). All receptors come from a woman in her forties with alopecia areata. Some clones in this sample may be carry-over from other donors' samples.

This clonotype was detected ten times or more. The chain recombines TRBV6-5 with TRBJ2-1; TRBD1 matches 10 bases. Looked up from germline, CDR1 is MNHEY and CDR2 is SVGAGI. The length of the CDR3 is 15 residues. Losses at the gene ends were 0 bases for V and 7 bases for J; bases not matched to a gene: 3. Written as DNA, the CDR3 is TGTGCCAGCAGTTACTCGGGACAGGGGAGGAATGAGCAGTTCTTC. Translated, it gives CASSYSGQGRNEQFF.

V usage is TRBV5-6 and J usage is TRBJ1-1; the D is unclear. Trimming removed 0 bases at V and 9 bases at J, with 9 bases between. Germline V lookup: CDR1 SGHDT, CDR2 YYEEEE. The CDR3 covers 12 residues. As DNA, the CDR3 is TGTGCCAGCAGCTTGGGAGCTGGCCAAGCTTTCTTT. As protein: CASSLGAGQAFF. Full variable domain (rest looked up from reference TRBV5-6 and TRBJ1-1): DAGVTQSPTHLIKTRGQQVTLRCSPKSGHDTVSWYQQALGQGPQFIFQYYEEEERQRGNFPDRFSGHQFPNYSSELNVNALLLGDSALYLCASSLGAGQAFFGQGTRLTVV.

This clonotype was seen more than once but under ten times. CDR3 coding DNA: TGTGCCAGCAGTTACTCGAGGCAACAGGGCTCACCCCTCCACTTT. Its translation is CASSYSRQQGSPLHF. The chain carries TRBV6-6 and TRBJ1-6, with D perhaps TRBD1 (6 bases). The CDR3 covers 15 residues. From germline, CDR1 is MNHNY and CDR2 SVGAGI (reference sequence). Trimming stripped 0 bases from V and 10 bases from J, with 13 bases between.

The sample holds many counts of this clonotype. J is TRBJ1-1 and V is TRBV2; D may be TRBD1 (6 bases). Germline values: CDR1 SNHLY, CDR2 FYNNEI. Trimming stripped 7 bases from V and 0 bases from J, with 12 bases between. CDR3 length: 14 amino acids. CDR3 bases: TGTGCCAGCAAGGAGGGGGGAATGAACACTGAAGCTTTCTTT. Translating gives CASKEGGMNTEAFF.

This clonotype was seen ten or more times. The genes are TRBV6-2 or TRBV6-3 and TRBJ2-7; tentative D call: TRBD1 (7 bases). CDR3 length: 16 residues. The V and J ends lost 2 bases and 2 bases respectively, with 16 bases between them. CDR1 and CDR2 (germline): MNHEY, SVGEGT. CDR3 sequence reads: CASSYGPGGSAYEQYF. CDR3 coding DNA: TGTGCCAGCAGTTACGGGCCAGGGGGGAGCGCCTACGAGCAGTACTTC.

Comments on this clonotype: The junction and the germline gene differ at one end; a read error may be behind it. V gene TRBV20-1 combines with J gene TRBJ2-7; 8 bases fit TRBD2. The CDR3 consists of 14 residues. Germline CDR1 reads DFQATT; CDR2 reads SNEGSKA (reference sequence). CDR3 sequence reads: CSARAGALSYEQYF. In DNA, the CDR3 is TGCAGTGCGAGAGCGGGGGCCCTCTCCTACGAGCAGTACTTC.

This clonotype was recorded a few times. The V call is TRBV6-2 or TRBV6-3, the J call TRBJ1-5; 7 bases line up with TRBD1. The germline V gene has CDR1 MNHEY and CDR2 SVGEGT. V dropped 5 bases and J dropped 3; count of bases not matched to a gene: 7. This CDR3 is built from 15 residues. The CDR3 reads CASSDRRGLNQPQHF. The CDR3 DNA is TGTGCCAGCAGTGACCGAAGGGGGCTCAATCAGCCCCAGCATTTT.

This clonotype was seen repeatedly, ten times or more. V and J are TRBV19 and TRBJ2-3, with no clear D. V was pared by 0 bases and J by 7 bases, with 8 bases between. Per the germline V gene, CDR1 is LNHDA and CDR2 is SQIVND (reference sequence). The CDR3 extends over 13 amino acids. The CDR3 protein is CASSIDPKNTQYF. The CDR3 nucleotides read TGTGCCAGTAGTATAGACCCGAAGAATACGCAGTATTTT. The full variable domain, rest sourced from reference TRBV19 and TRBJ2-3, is DGGITQSPKYLFRKEGQNVTLSCEQNLNHDAMYWYRQDPGQGLRLIYYSQIVNDFQKGDIAEGYSVSREKKESFPLTVTSAQKNPTAFYLCASSIDPKNTQYFGPGTRLTVL.